This TCR beta chain was identified in a study of T cells after yellow fever vaccination. General observations from the study: The secondary T-cell response peaked on day 5, not day 15, but was weaker. The study re-detected most primary-vaccination clones after the booster (nearly 97% CD4, roughly 90% CD8). Just a small share of clonotypes turned up in the CD4 compartment as well as the CD8 compartment.

TCRdb passed the 5' RACE reads through MiXCR, listing each CDR3 protein once. Among over 150,000 distinct CDR3 sequences listed, 6.5% to 8.5% were seen once. Ten or more counts support this clonotype. What it recognizes is unknown. V was trimmed by 5 bases and J by 2 bases, leaving 10 bases between them. CDR3 size: 14 residues. The sample was CD4+ T cells sorted from PBMCs, taken about 5 days after the first yellow fever vaccination. The gene calls are TRBV12-3 or TRBV12-4 and TRBJ1-3, with TRBD1 as a possible D gene (6 bases). The sequence was collected from a man between 18 and 35 years old who received the YFV17D yellow fever vaccine. CDR3 sequence: CASSRQVTGNTIYF. CDR3 sequence (DNA): TGTGCCAGCAGTCGACAGGTCACTGGAAACACCATATATTTT.